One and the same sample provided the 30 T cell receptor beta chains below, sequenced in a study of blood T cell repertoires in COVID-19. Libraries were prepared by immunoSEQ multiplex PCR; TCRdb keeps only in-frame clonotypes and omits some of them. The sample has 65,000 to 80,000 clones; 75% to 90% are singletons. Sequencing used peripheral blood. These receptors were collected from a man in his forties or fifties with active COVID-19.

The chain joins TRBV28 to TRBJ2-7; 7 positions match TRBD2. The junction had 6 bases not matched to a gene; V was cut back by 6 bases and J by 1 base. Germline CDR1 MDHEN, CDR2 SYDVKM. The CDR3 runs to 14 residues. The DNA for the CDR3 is TGTGCCAGCAGAAACTCGGGGGGATCCTACGAGCAGTACTTC. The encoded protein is CASRNSGGSYEQYF.

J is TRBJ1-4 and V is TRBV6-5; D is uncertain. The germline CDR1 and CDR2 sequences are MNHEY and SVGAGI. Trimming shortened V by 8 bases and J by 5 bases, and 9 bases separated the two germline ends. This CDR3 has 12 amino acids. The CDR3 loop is CASRQMNEKLFF. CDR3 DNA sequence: TGTGCCAGCCGTCAGATGAATGAAAAACTGTTTTTT.

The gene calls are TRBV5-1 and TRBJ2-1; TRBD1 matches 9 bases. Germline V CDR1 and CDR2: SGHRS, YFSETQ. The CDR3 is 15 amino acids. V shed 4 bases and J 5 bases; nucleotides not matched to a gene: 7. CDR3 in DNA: TGCGCCAGCAGCCCCCCCGGGACAGGGAACAATGAGCAGTTCTTC. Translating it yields CASSPPGTGNNEQFF.

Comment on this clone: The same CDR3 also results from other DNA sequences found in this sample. CDR3 nucleotides: TGTGCCAGCAGCTTGGCGGGGGGGCGGGAGACCCAGTACTTC. Encoded protein: CASSLAGGRETQYF. V usage is TRBV7-2 and J usage is TRBJ2-5, with TRBD2 matching over 9 bases. V lost 3 bases, J lost 5 bases, and 4 bases stayed unmatched. Germline CDR1 reads SGHTA; CDR2 reads FQGNSA. CDR3 length: 14 residues.

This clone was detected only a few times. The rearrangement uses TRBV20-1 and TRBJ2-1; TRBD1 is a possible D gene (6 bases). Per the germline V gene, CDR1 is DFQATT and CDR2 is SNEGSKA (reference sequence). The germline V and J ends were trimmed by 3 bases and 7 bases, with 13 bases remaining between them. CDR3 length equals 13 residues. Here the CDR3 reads CSASQGSRNEQFF. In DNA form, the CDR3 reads TGCAGTGCTAGTCAGGGGAGTAGAAATGAGCAGTTCTTC.

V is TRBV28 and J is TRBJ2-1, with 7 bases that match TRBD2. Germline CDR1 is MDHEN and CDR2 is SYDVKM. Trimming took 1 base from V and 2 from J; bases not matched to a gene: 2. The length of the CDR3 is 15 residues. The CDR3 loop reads CASSLYGTTYNEQFF. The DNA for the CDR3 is TGTGCCAGCAGTTTATATGGGACTACCTACAATGAGCAGTTCTTC.

DNA of the CDR3: TGCGCCAGCAGCCAAGATTCGGCAGGGGGCGGGGAGCTGTTTTTT. It translates to CASSQDSAGGGELFF. The V gene is TRBV4-1, the J gene TRBJ2-2, with 7 bases identical to TRBD1. The CDR3 sequence is 15 residues long. CDR1 and CDR2 from the germline V gene are MGHRA and YSYEKL. The trim removed 0 bases at V and 7 bases at J, leaving 5 bases unmatched.

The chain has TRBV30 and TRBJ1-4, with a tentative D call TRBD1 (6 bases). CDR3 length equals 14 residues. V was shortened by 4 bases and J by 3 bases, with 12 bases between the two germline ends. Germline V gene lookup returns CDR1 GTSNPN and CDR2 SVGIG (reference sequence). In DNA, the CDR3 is TGTGCCTGGAACAGGGCACAAGCTAATGAAAAACTGTTTTTT. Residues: CAWNRAQANEKLFF.

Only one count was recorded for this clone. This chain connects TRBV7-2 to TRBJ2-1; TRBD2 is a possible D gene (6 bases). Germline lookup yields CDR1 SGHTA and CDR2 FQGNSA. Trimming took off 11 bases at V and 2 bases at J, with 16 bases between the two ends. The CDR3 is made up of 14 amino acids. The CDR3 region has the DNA TGTGCCGGCCAAGTAGCGGTAACCTACAATGAGCAGTTCTTC. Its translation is CAGQVAVTYNEQFF.

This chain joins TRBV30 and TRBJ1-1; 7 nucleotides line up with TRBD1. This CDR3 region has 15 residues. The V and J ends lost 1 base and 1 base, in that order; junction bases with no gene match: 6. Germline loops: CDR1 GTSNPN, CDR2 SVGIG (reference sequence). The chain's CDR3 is CAWSGGDRTNTEAFF. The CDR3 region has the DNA TGTGCCTGGAGTGGGGGGGACAGAACGAACACTGAAGCTTTCTTT.

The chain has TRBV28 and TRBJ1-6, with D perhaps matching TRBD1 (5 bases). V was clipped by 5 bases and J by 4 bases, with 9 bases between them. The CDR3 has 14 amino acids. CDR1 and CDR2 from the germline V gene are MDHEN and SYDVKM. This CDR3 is CASSGGTYNSPLHF. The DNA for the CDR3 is TGTGCCAGCAGTGGGGGGACGTATAATTCACCCCTCCACTTT.

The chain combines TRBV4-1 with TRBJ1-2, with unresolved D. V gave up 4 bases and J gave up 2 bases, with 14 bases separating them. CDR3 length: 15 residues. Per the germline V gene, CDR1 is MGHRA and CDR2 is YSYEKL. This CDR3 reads CASSPSETRNYGYTF. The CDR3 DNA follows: TGCGCCAGCAGCCCGTCAGAGACAAGGAACTATGGCTACACCTTC.

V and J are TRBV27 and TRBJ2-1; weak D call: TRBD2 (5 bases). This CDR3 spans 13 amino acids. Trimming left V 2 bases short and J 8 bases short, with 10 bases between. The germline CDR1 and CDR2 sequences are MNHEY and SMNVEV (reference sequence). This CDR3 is CASSLGGPDEQFF. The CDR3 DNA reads TGTGCCAGCAGTTTAGGAGGTCCCGATGAGCAGTTCTTC.

Here the CDR3 reads CASSYSRQGNNEQFF. CDR3 in DNA: TGTGCCAGCAGTTACTCGAGGCAGGGAAACAATGAGCAGTTCTTC. V usage is TRBV6-2 or TRBV6-3 and J usage is TRBJ2-1; maybe TRBD1 (5 bases). V shed 0 bases and J shed 5 bases, with 11 bases lying between them. The germline V gene encodes CDR1 MNHEY and CDR2 SVGEGT. The CDR3 loop spans 15 amino acids.

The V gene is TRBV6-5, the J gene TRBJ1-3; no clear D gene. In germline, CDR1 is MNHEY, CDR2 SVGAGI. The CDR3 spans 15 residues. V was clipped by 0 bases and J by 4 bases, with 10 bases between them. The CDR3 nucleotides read TGTGCCAGCAGTTACTCGAACAGCCCGGGAAACACCATATATTTT. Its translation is CASSYSNSPGNTIYF.

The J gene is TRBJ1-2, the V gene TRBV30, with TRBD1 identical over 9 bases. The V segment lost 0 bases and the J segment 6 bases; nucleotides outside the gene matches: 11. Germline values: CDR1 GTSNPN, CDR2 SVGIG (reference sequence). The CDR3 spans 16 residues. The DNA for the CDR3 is TGTGCCTGGAGTGTACTGGGGACAGGGAATCTCCATGGCTACACCTTC. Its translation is CAWSVLGTGNLHGYTF. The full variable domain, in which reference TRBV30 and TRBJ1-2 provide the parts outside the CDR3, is SQTIHQWPATLVQPVGSPLSLECTVEGTSNPNLYWYRQAAGRGLQLLFYSVGIGQISSEVPQNLSASRPQDRQFILSSKKLLLSDSGFYLCAWSVLGTGNLHGYTFGSGTRLTVV.

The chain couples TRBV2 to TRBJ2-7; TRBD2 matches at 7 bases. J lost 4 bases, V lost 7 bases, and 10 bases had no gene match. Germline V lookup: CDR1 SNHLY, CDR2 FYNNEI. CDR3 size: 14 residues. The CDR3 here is CASIAGQAMYEQYF. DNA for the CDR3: TGTGCCAGCATAGCGGGCCAAGCTATGTACGAGCAGTACTTC.

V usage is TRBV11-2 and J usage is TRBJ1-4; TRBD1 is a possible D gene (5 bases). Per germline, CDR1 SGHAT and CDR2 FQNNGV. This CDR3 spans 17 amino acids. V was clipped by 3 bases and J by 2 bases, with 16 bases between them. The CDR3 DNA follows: TGTGCCAGCAGCTTGGAGATTCGGGGGAAGACTAATGAAAAACTGTTTTTT. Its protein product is CASSLEIRGKTNEKLFF.

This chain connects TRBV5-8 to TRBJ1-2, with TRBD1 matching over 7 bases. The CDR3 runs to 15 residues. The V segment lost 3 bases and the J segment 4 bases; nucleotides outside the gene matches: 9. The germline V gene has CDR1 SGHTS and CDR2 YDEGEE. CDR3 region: CASSSPDRVGYGYTF. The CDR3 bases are TGTGCCAGCAGCTCCCCTGACAGGGTCGGCTATGGCTACACCTTC.

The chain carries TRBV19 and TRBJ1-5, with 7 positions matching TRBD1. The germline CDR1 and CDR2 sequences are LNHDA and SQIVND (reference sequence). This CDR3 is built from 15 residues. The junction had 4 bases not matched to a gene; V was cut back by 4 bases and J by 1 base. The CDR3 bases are TGTGCCAGTAGTAGGGGACAGAGAAGCAATCAGCCCCAGCATTTT. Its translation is CASSRGQRSNQPQHF.

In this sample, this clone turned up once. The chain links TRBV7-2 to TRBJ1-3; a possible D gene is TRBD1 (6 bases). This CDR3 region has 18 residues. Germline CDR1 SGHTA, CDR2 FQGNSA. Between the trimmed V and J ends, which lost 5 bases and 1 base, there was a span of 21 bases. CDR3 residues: CASSLRGRTIGSGNTIYF. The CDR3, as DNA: TGTGCCAGCAGCCTCAGGGGCCGGACAATAGGGTCTGGAAACACCATATATTTT.

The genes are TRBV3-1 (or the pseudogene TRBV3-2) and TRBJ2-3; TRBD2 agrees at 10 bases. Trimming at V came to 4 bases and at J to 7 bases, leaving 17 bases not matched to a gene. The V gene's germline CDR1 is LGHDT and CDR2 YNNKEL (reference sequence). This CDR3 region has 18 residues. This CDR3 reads CASSRSIAGGRGGNTQYF. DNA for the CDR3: TGTGCCAGCAGCCGAAGTATAGCGGGGGGCCGAGGTGGGAATACGCAGTATTTT.

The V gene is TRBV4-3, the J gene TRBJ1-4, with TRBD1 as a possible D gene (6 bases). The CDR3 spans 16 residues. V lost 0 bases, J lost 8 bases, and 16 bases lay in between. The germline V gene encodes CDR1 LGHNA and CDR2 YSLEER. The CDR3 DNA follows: TGCGCCAGCAGCCAAGAGCCGACAGGCACGTCGGAAAAACTGTTTTTT. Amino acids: CASSQEPTGTSEKLFF.

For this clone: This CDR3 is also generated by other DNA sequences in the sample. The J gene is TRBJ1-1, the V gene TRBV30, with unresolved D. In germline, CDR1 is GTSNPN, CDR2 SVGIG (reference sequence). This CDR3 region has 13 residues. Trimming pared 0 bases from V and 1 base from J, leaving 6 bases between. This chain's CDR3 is CAWSVNRNTEAFF. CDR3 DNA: TGTGCCTGGAGTGTAAACAGGAACACTGAAGCTTTCTTT.

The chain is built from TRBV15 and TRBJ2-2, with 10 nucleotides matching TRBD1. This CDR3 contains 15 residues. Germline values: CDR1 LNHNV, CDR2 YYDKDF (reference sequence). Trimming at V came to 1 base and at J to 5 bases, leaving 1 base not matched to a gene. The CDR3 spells CATSRVGQGTGELFF. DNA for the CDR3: TGTGCCACCAGCAGAGTGGGACAGGGGACCGGGGAGCTGTTTTTT.

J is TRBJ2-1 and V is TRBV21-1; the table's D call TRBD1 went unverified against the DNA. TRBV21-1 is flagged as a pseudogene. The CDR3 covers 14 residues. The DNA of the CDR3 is TGTGCCAGCAGCTCACAGGGGGTCGGCAATGAGCAGTTCTTC. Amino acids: CASSSQGVGNEQFF.

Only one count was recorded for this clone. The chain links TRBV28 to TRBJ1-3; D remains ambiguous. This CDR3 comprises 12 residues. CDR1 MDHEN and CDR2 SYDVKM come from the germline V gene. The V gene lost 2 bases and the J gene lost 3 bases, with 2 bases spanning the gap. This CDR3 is CASSLLGNTIYF. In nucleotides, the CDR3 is TGTGCCAGCAGTTTACTTGGAAACACCATATATTTT.

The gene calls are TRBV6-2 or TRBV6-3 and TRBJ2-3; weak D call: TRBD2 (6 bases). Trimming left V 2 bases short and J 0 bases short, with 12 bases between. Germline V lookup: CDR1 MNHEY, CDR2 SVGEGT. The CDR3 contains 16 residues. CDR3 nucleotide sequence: TGTGCCAGCAGTTACGAACCTGGGACTAGCACAGATACGCAGTATTTT. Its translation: CASSYEPGTSTDTQYF.

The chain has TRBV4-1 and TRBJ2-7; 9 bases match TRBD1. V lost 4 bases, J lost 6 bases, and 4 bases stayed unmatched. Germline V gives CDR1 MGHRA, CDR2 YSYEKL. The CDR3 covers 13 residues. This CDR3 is CASSPGQGSEQYF. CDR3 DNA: TGCGCCAGCAGCCCGGGACAGGGTAGCGAGCAGTACTTC.

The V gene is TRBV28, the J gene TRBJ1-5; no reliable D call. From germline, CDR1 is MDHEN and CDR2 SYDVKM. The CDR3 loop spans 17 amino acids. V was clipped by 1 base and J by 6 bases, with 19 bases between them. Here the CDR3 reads CASSLYKWSSSVQPQHF. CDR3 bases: TGTGCCAGCAGTTTATACAAGTGGTCCTCTTCCGTTCAGCCCCAGCATTTT.